These T cell receptor beta chains were read from a single sample in a study of monozygotic twins with inflammatory bowel disease. TCRdb re-called the 5' RACE reads; every CDR3 protein appears as one record, without DNA. Its clone listing holds about 300,000 distinct CDR3 sequences. Sequenced: blood. Receptors originate from a human donor with ulcerative colitis or Crohn's disease, or a healthy co-twin of an affected twin (not recorded which). CDR3s include the opening cysteine and the closing phenylalanine or tryptophan.

v_gene	j_gene	CDR3aa
TRBV12-3/TRBV12-4	TRBJ2-7	CASRGTSSSYEQYF
TRBV18	TRBJ2-3	CASSPLRLAGLSHTDTQYF
TRBV12-3/TRBV12-4	TRBJ1-1	CASSIRGPNTEAFF
TRBV30	TRBJ2-3	CAWNHGRASTDTQYF
TRBV5-1	TRBJ1-2	CASSFQDLKLYGYTF
TRBV7-2	TRBJ2-3	CASSRGRRSDTQYF
TRBV7-6	TRBJ2-1	CASRATGTSGADEQFF
TRBV7-9	TRBJ2-1	CASIYSQGNEQFF
TRBV7-8	TRBJ1-1	CASSLRREAFF
TRBV5-1	TRBJ2-2	CASSSRGVQAINTGELFF
TRBV18	TRBJ2-7	CASSPGEEQYF
TRBV7-2	TRBJ2-5	CASSLKGTEGRETQYF
TRBV4-1	TRBJ2-3	CASSQAGTDTQYF
TRBV4-3	TRBJ1-1	CASGGQLNTEAFF
TRBV20-1	TRBJ2-2	CSASPGQNTGELFF
TRBV12-3/TRBV12-4	TRBJ2-1	CASSADRSPSYNEQFF
TRBV27	TRBJ2-3	CASSSGTGGFTDTQYF